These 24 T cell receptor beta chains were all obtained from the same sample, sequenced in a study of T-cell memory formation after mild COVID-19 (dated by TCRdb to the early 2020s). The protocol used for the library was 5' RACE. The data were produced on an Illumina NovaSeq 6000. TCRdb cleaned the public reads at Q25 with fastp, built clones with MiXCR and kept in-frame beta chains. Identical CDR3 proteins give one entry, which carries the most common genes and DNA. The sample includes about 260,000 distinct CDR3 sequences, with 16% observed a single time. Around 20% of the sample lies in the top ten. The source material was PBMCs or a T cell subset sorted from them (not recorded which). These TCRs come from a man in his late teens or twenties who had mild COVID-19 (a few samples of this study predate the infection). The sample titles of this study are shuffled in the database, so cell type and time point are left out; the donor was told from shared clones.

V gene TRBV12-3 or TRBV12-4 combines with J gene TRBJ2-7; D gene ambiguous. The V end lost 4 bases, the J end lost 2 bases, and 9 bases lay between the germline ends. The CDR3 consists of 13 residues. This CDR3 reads CASSYRPTYEQYV. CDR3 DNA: TGTGCCAGCAGTTACCGGCCTACCTACGAGCAGTACGTC.

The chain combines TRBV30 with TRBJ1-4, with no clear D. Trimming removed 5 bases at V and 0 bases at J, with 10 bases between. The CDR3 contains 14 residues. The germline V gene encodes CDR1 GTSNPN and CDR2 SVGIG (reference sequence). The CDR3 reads CAWSPATTNEKLFF. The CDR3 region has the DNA TGTGCCTGGTCGCCGGCGACAACTAATGAAAAACTGTTTTTT.

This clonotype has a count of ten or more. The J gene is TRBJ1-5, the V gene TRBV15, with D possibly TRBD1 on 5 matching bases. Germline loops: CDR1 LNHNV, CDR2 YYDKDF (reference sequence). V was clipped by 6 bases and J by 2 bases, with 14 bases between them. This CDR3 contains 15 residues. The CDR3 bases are TGTGCCACCAGAGCTTCGGGGACGGGCAATCAGCCCCAGCATTTT. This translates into CATRASGTGNQPQHF.

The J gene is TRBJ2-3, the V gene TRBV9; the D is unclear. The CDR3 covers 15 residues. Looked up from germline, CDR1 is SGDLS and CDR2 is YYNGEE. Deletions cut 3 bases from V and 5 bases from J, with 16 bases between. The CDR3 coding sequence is TGTGCCAGCAGCGCCCTGTTTGCGGTGGGAGATACGCAGTATTTT. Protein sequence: CASSALFAVGDTQYF.

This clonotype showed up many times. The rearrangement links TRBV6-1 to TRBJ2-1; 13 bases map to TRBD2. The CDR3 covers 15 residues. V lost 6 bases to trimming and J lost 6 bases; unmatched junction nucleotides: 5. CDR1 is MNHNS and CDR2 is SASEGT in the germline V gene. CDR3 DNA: TGTGCCAGCAGCCCTACTAGCGGGGGGGCCAATGAGCAGTTCTTC. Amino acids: CASSPTSGGANEQFF.

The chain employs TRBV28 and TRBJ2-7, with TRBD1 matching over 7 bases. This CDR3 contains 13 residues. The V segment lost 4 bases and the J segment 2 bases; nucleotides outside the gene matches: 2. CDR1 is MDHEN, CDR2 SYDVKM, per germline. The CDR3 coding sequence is TGTGCCAGCAGTTCGGGACAGACCTACGAGCAGTACGTC. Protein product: CASSSGQTYEQYV.

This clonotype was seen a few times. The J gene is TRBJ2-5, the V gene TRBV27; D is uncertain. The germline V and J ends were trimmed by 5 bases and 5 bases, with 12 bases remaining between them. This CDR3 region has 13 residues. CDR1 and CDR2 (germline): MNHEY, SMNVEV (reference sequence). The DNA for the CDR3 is TGTGCCAGCAGTCAGCCCACCGGGGAGACCCAGTACTTC. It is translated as CASSQPTGETQYF.

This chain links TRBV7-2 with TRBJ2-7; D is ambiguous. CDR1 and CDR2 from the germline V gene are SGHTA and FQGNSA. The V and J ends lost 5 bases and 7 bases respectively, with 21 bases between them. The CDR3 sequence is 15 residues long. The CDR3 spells CASSPRGPYGREQYV. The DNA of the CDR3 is TGTGCCAGCAGCCCCCGCGGTCCCTACGGTCGAGAGCAGTACGTC.

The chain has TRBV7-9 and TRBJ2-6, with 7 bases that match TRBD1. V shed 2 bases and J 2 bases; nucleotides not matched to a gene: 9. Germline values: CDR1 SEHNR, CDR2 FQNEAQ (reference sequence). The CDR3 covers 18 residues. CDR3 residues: CASSLRQGWPPGANVLTF. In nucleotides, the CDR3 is TGTGCCAGCAGCTTAAGACAGGGTTGGCCTCCTGGGGCCAACGTCCTGACTTTC.

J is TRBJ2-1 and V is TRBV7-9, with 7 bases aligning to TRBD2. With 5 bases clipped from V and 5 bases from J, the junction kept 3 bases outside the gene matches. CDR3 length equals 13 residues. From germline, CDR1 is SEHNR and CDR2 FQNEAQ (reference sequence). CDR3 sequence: CASSPSGNNEQFF. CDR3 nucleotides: TGTGCCAGCAGCCCCAGCGGGAACAATGAGCAGTTCTTC.

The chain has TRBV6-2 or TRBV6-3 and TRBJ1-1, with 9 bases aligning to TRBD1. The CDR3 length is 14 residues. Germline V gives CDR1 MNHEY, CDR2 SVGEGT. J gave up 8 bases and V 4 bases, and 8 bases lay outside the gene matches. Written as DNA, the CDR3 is TGTGCCAGCAGTTTCCCGGGACAGGGAATCGAAGCTTTCTTT. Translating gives CASSFPGQGIEAFF.

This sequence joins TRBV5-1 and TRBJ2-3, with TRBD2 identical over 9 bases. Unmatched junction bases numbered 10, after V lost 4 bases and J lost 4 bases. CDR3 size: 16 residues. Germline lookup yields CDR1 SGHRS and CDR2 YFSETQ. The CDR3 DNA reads TGCGCCAGCAGCCCCAGGGAGCGGGGGGCGGCAGATACGCAGTATTTT. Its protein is CASSPRERGAADTQYF.

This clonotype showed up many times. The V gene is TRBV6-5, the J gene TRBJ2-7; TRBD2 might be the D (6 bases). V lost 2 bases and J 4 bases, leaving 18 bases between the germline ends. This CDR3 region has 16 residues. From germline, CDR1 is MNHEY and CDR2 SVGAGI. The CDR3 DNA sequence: TGTGCCAGCAGTTACCGAGGTTTGGGGAGCGGGTACGAGCAGTACTTC. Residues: CASSYRGLGSGYEQYF.

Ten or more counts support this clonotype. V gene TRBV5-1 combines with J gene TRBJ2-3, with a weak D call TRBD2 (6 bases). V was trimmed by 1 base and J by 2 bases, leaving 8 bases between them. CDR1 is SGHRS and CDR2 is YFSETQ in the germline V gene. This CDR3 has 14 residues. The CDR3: CASSLRRDTDTQYF. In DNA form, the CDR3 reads TGCGCCAGCAGCTTGAGGCGGGACACAGATACGCAGTATTTT.

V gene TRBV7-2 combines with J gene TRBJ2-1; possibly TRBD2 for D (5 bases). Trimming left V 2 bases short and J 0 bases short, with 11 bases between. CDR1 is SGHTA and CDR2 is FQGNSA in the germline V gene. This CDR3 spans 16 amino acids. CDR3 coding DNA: TGTGCCAGCAGCTTATCGAGGGCGAGCTCCTACAATGAGCAGTTCTTC. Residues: CASSLSRASSYNEQFF.

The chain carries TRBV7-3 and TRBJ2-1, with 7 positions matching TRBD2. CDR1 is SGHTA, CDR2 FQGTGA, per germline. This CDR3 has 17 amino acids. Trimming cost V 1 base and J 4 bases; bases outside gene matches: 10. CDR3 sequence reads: CASSLNPGLRGYNEQFF. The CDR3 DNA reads TGTGCCAGCAGCTTAAATCCGGGTTTGCGGGGGTACAATGAGCAGTTCTTC.

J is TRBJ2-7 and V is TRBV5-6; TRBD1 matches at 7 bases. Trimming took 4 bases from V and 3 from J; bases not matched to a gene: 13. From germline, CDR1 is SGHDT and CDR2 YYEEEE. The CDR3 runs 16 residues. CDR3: CASSPWAEGAYYEQYF. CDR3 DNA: TGTGCCAGCAGCCCCTGGGCTGAGGGGGCCTACTACGAGCAGTACTTC. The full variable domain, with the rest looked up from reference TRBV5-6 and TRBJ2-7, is DAGVTQSPTHLIKTRGQQVTLRCSPKSGHDTVSWYQQALGQGPQFIFQYYEEEERQRGNFPDRFSGHQFPNYSSELNVNALLLGDSALYLCASSPWAEGAYYEQYFGPGTRLTVT.

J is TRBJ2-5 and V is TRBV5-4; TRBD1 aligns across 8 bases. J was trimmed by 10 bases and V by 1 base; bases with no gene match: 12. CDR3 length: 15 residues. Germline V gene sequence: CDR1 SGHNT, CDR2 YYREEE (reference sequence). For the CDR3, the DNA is TGTGCCAGCAGCTTGCAGGGGGCCGGCGTAGGGGACCAGTACTTC. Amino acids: CASSLQGAGVGDQYF.

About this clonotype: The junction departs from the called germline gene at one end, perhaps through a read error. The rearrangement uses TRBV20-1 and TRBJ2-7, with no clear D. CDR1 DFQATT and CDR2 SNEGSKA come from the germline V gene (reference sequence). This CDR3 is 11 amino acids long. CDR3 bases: TGCAGGGCTAAGGATGTTTACGAGCAGTACTTC. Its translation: CRAKDVYEQYF.

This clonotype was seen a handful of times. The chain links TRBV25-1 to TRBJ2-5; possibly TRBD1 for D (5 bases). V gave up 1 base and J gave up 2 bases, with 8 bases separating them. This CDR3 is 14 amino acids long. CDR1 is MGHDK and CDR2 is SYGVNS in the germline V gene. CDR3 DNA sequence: TGTGCCAGCAGTGAATTCACAGGACAAGAGACCCAGTACTTC. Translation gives CASSEFTGQETQYF.

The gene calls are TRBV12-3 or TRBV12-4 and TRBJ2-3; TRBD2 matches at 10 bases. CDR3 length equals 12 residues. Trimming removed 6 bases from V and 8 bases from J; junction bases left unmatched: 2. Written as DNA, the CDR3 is TGTGCCAGCAGCCTAGCGGGGGTTACGCAGTATTTT. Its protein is CASSLAGVTQYF.

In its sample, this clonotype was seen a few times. This CDR3 reads CASSPSAGIVVYGYTF. CDR3 sequence (DNA): TGTGCCAGCAGCCCCTCAGCGGGGATTGTAGTCTATGGCTACACCTTC. The chain recombines TRBV11-2 with TRBJ1-2; D remains unclear. CDR3 length: 16 residues. Germline values: CDR1 SGHAT, CDR2 FQNNGV. V was pared by 5 bases and J by 4 bases, with 20 bases between.

The CDR3 loop reads CASTHSNTGELFF. Written as DNA, the CDR3 is TGTGCCAGCACGCACAGCAACACCGGGGAGCTGTTTTTT. V and J are TRBV7-9 and TRBJ2-2; D is unclear. Trimming pared 7 bases from V and 2 bases from J, leaving 8 bases between. Germline assignment: CDR1 SEHNR and CDR2 FQNEAQ (reference sequence). CDR3 length: 13 residues. The full variable domain, in which reference TRBV7-9 and TRBJ2-2 provide the parts outside the CDR3, is DTGVSQNPRHKITKRGQNVTFRCDPISEHNRLYWYRQTLGQGPEFLTYFQNEAQLEKSRLLSDRFSAERPKGSFSTLEIQRTEQGDSAMYLCASTHSNTGELFFGEGSRLTVL.

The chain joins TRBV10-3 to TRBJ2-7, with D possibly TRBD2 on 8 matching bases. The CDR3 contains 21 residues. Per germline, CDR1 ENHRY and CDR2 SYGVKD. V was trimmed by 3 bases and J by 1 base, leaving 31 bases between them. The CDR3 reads CAISDPSRGGLGHGSSYEQYV. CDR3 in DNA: TGTGCCATCAGTGACCCCAGCAGGGGGGGACTAGGTCATGGTTCGTCCTACGAGCAGTACGTC.